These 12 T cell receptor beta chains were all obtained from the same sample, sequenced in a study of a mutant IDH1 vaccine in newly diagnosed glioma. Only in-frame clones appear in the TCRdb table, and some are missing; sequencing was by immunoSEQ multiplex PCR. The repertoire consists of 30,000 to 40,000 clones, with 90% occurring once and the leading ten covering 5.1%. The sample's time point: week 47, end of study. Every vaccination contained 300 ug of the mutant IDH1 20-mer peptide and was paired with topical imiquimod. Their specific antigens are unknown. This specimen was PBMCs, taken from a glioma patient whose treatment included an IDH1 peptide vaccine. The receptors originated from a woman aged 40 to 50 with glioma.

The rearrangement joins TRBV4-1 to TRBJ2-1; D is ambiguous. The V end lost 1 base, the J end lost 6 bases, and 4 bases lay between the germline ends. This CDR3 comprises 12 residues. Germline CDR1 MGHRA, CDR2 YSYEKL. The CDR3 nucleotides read TGCGCCAGCAGCCAAGCTAGCAATGAGCAGTTCTTC. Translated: CASSQASNEQFF.

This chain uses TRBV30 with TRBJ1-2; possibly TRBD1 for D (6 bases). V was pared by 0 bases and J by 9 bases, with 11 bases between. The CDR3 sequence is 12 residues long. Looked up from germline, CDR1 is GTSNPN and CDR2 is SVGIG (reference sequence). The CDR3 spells CAWSVTQGRYTF. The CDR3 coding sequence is TGTGCCTGGAGTGTAACACAGGGCCGCTACACCTTC.

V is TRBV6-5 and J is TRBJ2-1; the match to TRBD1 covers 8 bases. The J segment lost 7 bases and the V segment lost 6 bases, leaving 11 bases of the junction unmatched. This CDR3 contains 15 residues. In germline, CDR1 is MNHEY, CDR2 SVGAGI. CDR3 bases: TGTGCCAGCAGCCCCAGGGGGCGCCCCGGGAATGAGCAGTTCTTC. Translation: CASSPRGRPGNEQFF.

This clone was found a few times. In nucleotides, the CDR3 is TGTGCCAGCAGCGGAAGTGGCAGAGTGAGTGAAAAACTGTTTTTT. Residues: CASSGSGRVSEKLFF. V is TRBV9 and J is TRBJ1-4; D unclear. There are 15 residues in the CDR3. Germline values: CDR1 SGDLS, CDR2 YYNGEE. V lost 3 bases to trimming and J lost 7 bases, with 16 bases between them.

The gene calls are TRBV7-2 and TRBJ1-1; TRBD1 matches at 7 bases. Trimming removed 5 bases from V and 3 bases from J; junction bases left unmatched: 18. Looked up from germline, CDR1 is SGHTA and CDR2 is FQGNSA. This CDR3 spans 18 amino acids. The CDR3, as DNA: TGTGCCAGCAGCCGAAGACCGGGACAGAACGGTTTAGACACTGAAGCTTTCTTT. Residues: CASSRRPGQNGLDTEAFF.

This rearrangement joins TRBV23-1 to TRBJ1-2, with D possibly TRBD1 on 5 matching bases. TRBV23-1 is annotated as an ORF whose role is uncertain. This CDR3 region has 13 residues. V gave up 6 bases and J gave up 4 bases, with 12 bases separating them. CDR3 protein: CASRRQGIYGYTF. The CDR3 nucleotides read TGCGCCAGCAGGCGTCAGGGAATCTATGGCTACACCTTC.

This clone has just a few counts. In DNA form, the CDR3 reads TGTGCCAGCCTGTGGGGGTACGAGCAGTACTTC. It translates to CASLWGYEQYF. The chain uses TRBV6-6 and TRBJ2-7; perhaps D is TRBD1 or TRBD2 (5 bases each). With 8 bases removed from V and 4 bases from J, the gap between germline ends came to 9 bases. CDR3 length equals 11 residues. Germline CDR1 reads MNHNY; CDR2 reads SVGAGI (reference sequence).

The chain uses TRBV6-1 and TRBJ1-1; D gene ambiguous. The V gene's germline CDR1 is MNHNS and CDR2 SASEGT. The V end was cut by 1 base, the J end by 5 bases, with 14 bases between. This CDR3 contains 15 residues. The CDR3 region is CASSEEGSGGTEAFF. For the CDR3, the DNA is TGTGCCAGCAGTGAAGAGGGATCGGGCGGGACTGAAGCTTTCTTT.

CDR3: CASAAAGVGDTQYF. The DNA for the CDR3 is TGTGCCTCAGCCGCAGCGGGAGTAGGAGATACGCAGTATTTT. V gene TRBV2 combines with J gene TRBJ2-3, with TRBD2 matching 8 bases. J was trimmed by 5 bases and V by 11 bases; bases with no gene match: 12. The CDR3 sequence is 14 residues long. Germline V gene data show CDR1 as SNHLY and CDR2 as FYNNEI. The full variable domain, completed using reference TRBV2 and TRBJ2-3, is EPEVTQTPSHQVTQMGQEVILRCVPISNHLYFYWYRQILGQKVEFLVSFYNNEISEKSEIFDDQFSVERPDGSNFTLKIRSTKLEDSAMYFCASAAAGVGDTQYFGPGTRLTVL.

CDR3 region: CASSQIKPQGATEAFF. Written as DNA, the CDR3 is TGTGCCAGCAGCCAAATTAAACCCCAGGGTGCCACTGAAGCTTTCTTT. The chain links TRBV14 to TRBJ1-1, with D perhaps TRBD1 (5 bases). V lost 2 bases and J 4 bases, leaving 17 bases between the germline ends. Germline assignment: CDR1 SGHDN and CDR2 FVKESK. There are 16 residues in the CDR3.

The DNA for the CDR3 is TGCGCCAGCAGCTCTGAGGGGTTCTCTAATGAAAAACTGTTTTTT. This gives the protein CASSSEGFSNEKLFF. This chain connects TRBV5-1 to TRBJ1-4; TRBD1 might be the D (5 bases). The CDR3 has 15 residues. Germline CDR1 and CDR2: SGHRS and YFSETQ. V was pared by 3 bases and J by 3 bases, with 12 bases between.

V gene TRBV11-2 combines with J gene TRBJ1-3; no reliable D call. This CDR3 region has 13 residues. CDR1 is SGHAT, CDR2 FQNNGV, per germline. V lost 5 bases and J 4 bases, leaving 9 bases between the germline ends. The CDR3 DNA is TGTGCCAGCAGCATACAAGAAGGAAACACCATATATTTT. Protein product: CASSIQEGNTIYF.